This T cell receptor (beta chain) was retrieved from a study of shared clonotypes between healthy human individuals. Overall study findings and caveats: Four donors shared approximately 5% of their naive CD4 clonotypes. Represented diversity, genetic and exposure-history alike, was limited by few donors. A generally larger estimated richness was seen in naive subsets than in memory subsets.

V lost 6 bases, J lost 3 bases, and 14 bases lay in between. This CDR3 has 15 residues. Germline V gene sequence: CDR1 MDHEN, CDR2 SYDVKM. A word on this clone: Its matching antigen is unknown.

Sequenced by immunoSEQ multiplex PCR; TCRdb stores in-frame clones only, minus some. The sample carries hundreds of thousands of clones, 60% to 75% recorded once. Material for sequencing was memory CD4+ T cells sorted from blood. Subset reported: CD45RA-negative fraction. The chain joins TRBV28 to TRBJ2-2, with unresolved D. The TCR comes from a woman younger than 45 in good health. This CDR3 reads CASRYRNTDTGELFF. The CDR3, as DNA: TGTGCCAGCAGATATAGGAACACTGACACCGGGGAGCTGTTTTTT.